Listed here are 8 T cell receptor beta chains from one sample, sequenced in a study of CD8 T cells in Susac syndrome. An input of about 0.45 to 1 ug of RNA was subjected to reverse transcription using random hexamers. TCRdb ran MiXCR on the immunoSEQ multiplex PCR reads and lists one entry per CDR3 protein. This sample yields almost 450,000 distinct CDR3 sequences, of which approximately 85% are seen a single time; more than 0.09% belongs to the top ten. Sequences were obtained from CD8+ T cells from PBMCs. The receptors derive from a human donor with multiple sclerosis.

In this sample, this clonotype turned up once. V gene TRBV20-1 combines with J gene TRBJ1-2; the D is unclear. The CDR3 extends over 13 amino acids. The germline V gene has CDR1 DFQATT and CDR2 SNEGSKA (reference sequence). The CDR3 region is CSPRWREDYGYTF. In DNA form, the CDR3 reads TGCAGCCCTAGATGGCGCGAGGACTATGGCTACACCTTC.

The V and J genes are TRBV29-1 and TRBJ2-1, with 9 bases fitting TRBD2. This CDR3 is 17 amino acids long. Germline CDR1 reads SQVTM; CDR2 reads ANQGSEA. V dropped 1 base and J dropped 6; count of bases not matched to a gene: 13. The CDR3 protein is CSVEGVAGGLVSNEQFF. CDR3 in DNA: TGCAGCGTTGAAGGGGTGGCGGGAGGGCTAGTAAGCAATGAGCAGTTCTTC.

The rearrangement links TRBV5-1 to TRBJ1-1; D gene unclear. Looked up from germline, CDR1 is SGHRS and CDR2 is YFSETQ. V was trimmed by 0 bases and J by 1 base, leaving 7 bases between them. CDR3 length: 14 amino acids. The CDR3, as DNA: TGCGCCAGCAGCTTGGTTCCAGAGAACACTGAAGCTTTCTTT. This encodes CASSLVPENTEAFF.

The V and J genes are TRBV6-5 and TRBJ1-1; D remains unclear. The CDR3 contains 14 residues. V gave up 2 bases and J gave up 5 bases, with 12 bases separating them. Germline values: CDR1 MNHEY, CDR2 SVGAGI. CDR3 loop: CASSYLPLHTEAFF. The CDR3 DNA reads TGTGCCAGCAGTTACCTACCGCTCCATACTGAAGCTTTCTTT.

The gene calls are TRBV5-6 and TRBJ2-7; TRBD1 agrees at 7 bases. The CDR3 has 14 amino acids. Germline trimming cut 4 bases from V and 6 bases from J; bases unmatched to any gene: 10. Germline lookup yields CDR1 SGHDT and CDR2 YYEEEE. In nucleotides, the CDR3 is TGTGCCAGCAGCCACTGGACAGGATTGGTCGAGCAGTACTTC. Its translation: CASSHWTGLVEQYF.

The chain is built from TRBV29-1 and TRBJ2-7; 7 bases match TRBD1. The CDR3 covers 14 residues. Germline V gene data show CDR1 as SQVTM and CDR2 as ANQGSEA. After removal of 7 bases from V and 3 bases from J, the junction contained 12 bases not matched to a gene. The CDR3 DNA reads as TGCAGCGCTATAGGGACAGAGACTCTCTACGAGCAGTACTTC. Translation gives CSAIGTETLYEQYF.

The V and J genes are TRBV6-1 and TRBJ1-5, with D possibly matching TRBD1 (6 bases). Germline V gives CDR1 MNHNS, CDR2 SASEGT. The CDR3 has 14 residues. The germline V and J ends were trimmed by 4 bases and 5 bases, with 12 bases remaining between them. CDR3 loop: CASSGDKLYQPQHF. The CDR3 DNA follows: TGTGCCAGCAGTGGGGACAAGTTGTATCAGCCCCAGCATTTT.

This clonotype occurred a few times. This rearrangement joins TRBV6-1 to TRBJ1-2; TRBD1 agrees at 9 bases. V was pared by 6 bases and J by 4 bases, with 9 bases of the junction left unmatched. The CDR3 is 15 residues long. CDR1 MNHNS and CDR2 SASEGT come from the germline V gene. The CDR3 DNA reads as TGTGCCAGCAGGGATATTGGGACAGGGACCTATGGCTACACCTTC. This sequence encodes CASRDIGTGTYGYTF.